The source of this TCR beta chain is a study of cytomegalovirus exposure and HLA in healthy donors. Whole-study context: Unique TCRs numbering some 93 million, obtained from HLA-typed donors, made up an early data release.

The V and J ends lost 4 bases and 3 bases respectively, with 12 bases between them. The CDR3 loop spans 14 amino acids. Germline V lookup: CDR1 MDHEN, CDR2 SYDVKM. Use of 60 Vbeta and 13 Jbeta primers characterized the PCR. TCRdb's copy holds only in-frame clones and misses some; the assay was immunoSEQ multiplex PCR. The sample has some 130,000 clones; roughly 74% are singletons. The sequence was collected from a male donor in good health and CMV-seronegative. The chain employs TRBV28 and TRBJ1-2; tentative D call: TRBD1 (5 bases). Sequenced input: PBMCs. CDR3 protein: CASSSFARDYGYTF. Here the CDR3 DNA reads TGTGCCAGCAGTTCGTTCGCCAGGGACTATGGCTACACCTTC.